The present entry profiles one T cell receptor beta chain with its context. Deletions cut 6 bases from V and 0 bases from J, with 9 bases between. The CDR3 runs 14 residues. CDR1 and CDR2 from the germline V gene are MGHDK and SYGVNS. Seattle participants joined during active infection and were tracked over time. This entry is derived from a study of blood T cell repertoires in COVID-19. The authors' processing: Using reference gene primer amplification, nucleated cell counts were estimated. Clones were read by immunoSEQ multiplex PCR, and TCRdb kept only the in-frame ones, dropping some. For V, J and clone size, that table is used; D and trimming come from the DNA. The sample has about 310,000 clones, 90% seen once.

The V call is TRBV25-1, the J call TRBJ2-1; TRBD2 is a possible D gene (5 bases). The sequence was collected from a woman in her twenties or thirties with COVID-19, enrolled during active disease. Sample: peripheral blood. The CDR3 DNA reads as TGTGCCAGCAGAACTACTAGCTCCTACAATGAGCAGTTCTTC. Translated: CASRTTSSYNEQFF.